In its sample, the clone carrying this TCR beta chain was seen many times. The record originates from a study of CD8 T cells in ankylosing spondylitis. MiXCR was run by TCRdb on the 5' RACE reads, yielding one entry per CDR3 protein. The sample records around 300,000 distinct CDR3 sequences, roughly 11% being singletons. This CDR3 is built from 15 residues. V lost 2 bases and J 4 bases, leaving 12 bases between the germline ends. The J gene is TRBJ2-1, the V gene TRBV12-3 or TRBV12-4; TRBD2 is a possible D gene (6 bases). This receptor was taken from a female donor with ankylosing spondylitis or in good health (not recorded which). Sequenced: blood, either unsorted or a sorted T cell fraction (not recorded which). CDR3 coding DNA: TGTGCCAGCAGTTTATCGGGGACTGCATACAATGAGCAGTTCTTC. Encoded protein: CASSLSGTAYNEQFF.